The 22 T cell receptor beta chains reported below all come from one sample, sequenced in a study of tumor-infiltrating lymphocytes in primary liver carcinoma (dated by TCRdb to the late 2010s). Without any cell sorting, total RNA and DNA were co-extracted from approximately 22-30 mg of bulk tissue using the AllPrep DNA/RNA mini kit. For sequencing, an Illumina HiSeq 2500 was employed. TCRbeta-specific cDNA was reverse-transcribed from 500 to 550 ng total RNA using a constant-region primer and ProtoScript II reverse transcriptase. Three nested multiplex PCR rounds, following a slightly modified ARM-PCR procedure, were used to build the TCRbeta libraries. Multiplex TRBV1-TRBV30 forward primers and a Cbeta reverse primer were used in the first two PCR rounds, each of which was run for about 10 cycles. TCRdb's own reprocessing of the public reads used fastp at Q25 and MiXCR and kept productive beta chains. CDR3 protein sequences are deduplicated, and each keeps its most common genes and DNA. This sample is represented by roughly 30,000 distinct CDR3 sequences; 71% of them were singletons. The top ten clonotypes cover around a third of the sample.

Sample: liver tumor tissue from sampling region 3. The cell subset or site label here, explained by the study, means: tumor region T3, left-lateral pole. These receptors originate from a woman aged 25 to 39 with primary liver carcinoma and hepatitis B virus infection.

This rearrangement joins TRBV28 to TRBJ2-7; D possibly matches TRBD1 or TRBD2 (5 bases each). The CDR3 spans 15 residues. Trimming cost V 3 bases and J 4 bases, with 16 bases left between them. The germline CDR1 and CDR2 sequences are MDHEN and SYDVKM. This chain's CDR3 is CASSFWAGDVYEQYF. The CDR3, as DNA: TGTGCCAGCAGTTTCTGGGCTGGGGACGTGTACGAGCAGTACTTC.

This rearrangement joins TRBV11-2 to TRBJ2-1, with 11 nucleotides matching TRBD2. Germline V gene data show CDR1 as SGHAT and CDR2 as FQNNGV. This CDR3 is built from 15 residues. CDR3 amino acids: CGNSLGTSGYNEQFF. The CDR3 bases are TGTGGCAACAGCTTAGGGACTAGCGGTTACAATGAGCAGTTCTTC.

Of note for this clonotype: The CDR3 does not end in the conserved phenylalanine or tryptophan, so this is likely a read error. This chain joins TRBV6-1 and TRBJ2-2; tentative D call: TRBD1 (5 bases). The germline gives CDR1 MNHNS, CDR2 SASEGT. This CDR3 has 17 amino acids. V gave up 8 bases and J gave up 9 bases, with 28 bases separating them. CDR3 DNA: TGTGCCAGCGACGAGGACACCCAAGCTTGGAACACGCGGGAGCTGTTTATT. Amino acids: CASDEDTQAWNTRELFI.

This clonotype has a single count. One base away lies a much larger clone, so this may be a sequencing read error. The chain employs TRBV5-1 and TRBJ2-1; D is ambiguous. CDR3 size: 16 residues. Germline-derived CDR1 and CDR2 are SGHRS and YFSETQ. Here the CDR3 reads CASTPPPGYSYNEQLF. DNA for the CDR3: TGCGCCAGCACCCCGCCCCCAGGCTATTCCTACAATGAGCAGCTCTTC.

The chain links TRBV11-2 to TRBJ2-7; 8 bases map to TRBD2. The junction had 15 bases not matched to a gene; V was cut back by 5 bases and J by 6 bases. Per the germline V gene, CDR1 is SGHAT and CDR2 is FQNNGV. The CDR3 has 16 residues. The chain's CDR3 is CASSHCGRTSGSEQYF. In nucleotides, the CDR3 is TGTGCCAGCAGCCACTGCGGGAGGACCTCGGGAAGCGAGCAGTACTTC.

The table lists this clonotype with many counts. J is TRBJ2-7 and V is TRBV5-1; 7 nucleotides align to TRBD1. Germline CDR1 SGHRS, CDR2 YFSETQ. Germline trimming cut 0 bases from V and 1 base from J; bases unmatched to any gene: 7. This CDR3 region has 16 residues. Written as DNA, the CDR3 is TGCGCCAGCAGCTTGGGACACCGGGACAGTTCCTACGAGCAGTACTTC. It encodes CASSLGHRDSSYEQYF.

Worth noting for this clonotype: Because it lacks the conserved phenylalanine or tryptophan at the end, this CDR3 is likely a read error. Because the CDR3's place on the DNA is in doubt, the DNA is left out and the CDR3 is given as listed by TCRdb. The chain joins TRBV5-6 to TRBJ2-2. From its first to its last residue, the CDR3 has 15 amino acids. Per the germline V gene, CDR1 is SGHDT and CDR2 is YYEEEE. The CDR3 sequence: CASSLAPRVTRELFL.

As concerns this clonotype: Mismatch with germline at one junction end may stem from a read error. The CDR3 DNA reads as TGTGCCTTCAGTACCACGGCGACCCGTGATGAGCAGTTCTTC. Its translation: CAFSTTATRDEQFF. J is TRBJ2-1 and V is TRBV10-3; D is unresolved. This CDR3 is built from 14 residues. CDR1 and CDR2 (germline): ENHRY, SYGVKD.

Many counts were recorded for this clonotype. This rearrangement joins TRBV28 to TRBJ2-6, with unresolved D. Per germline, CDR1 MDHEN and CDR2 SYDVKM. The germline V and J ends were trimmed by 3 bases and 0 bases, with 6 bases remaining between them. CDR3 length: 15 residues. The CDR3 loop reads CASSFTLSGANVLTF. The CDR3 bases are TGTGCCAGCAGTTTCACCCTCTCTGGGGCCAACGTCCTGACTTTC.

This clonotype was counted a few times. The chain employs TRBV5-4 and TRBJ2-2, with TRBD2 identical over 7 bases. The germline V gene encodes CDR1 SGHNT and CDR2 YYREEE (reference sequence). This CDR3 contains 16 residues. The junction had 12 bases not matched to a gene; V was cut back by 4 bases and J by 6 bases. In DNA form, the CDR3 reads TGTGCCAGCAGCCCATCTGGCGGGAGAGGTTCCGGGGAGCTGTTTTTT. Amino acid sequence: CASSPSGGRGSGELFF.

In the case of this clonotype: This could be a read error, since a much larger clone is one nucleotide away. The CDR3 does not end in the conserved phenylalanine or tryptophan, so this is likely a read error. The chain has TRBV11-2 and TRBJ2-3; 7 nucleotides agree with TRBD2. The germline gives CDR1 SGHAT, CDR2 FQNNGV. This CDR3 contains 15 residues. The CDR3 coding sequence is TGTGCCACCAGCTTCGGACTAGGACGCACAGATACGCAGTATCTT. This gives the protein CATSFGLGRTDTQYL.

Comment on this clonotype: A much more abundant neighbour one base away suggests this may be a read error. The genes are TRBV11-2 and TRBJ2-2, with TRBD2 as a possible D gene (5 bases). CDR1 and CDR2 from the germline V gene are SGHAT and FQNNGV. The CDR3 covers 13 residues. The DNA of the CDR3 is TGTACCCGCAGCTTAGATAGGACTGGAGAGCTGTTTTTT. Its translation is CTRSLDRTGELFF.

This chain links TRBV5-1 with TRBJ2-5; D uncertain. V was shortened by 10 bases and J by 1 base, with 17 bases between the two germline ends. Germline CDR1 reads SGHRS; CDR2 reads YFSETQ. The CDR3 consists of 14 residues. CDR3 sequence (DNA): TGCGCCTGCAACTTTCAGAGAACCCAAGAGACCCAGTACTTC. Its protein is CACNFQRTQETQYF.

This clonotype came up many times. The chain joins TRBV2 to TRBJ2-3; 11 bases are shared with TRBD2. After removal of 5 bases from V and 6 bases from J, the junction contained 10 bases not matched to a gene. Per the germline V gene, CDR1 is SNHLY and CDR2 is FYNNEI. This CDR3 region has 16 residues. The CDR3 here is CASSSGLAAPSDTQYF. CDR3 coding DNA: TGTGCCAGCAGTTCGGGACTAGCGGCTCCGTCCGATACGCAGTATTTT.

On this clonotype itself: The final CDR3 position lacks the conserved phenylalanine or tryptophan, pointing to a likely read error. V is TRBV5-4 and J is TRBJ2-3, with a tentative D call TRBD1 (5 bases). This CDR3 contains 17 residues. Germline V gene data show CDR1 as SGHNT and CDR2 as YYREEE (reference sequence). CDR3 coding DNA: TGTGCCAGCAGCGTAGACGGACACTCTCCACCCACAGATATGCAGTATTTA. Protein sequence: CASSVDGHSPPTDMQYL.

This clonotype occurred many times. This rearrangement joins TRBV12-3 or TRBV12-4 to TRBJ2-1; TRBD1 matches 7 bases. This CDR3 is 13 amino acids long. V was pared by 6 bases and J by 8 bases, with 7 bases of the junction left unmatched. CDR3 region: CASSTGEIHEQFF. The CDR3 DNA sequence: TGTGCCAGCAGCACAGGGGAAATCCATGAGCAGTTCTTC.

As for this clonotype: In this CDR3 the conserved last residue, phenylalanine or tryptophan, is missing, so a read error is likely. The gene calls are TRBV11-3 and TRBJ1-4; D gene ambiguous. The CDR3 totals 11 residues. The germline gives CDR1 SGHNT, CDR2 YENEEA. Deletions cut 5 bases from V and 13 bases from J, with 11 bases between. CDR3 amino acids: CASSRSEGLFS. The CDR3 coding sequence is TGTGCCAGCAGCCGGAGCGAAGGACTGTTTTCT.

Points on this clonotype: Given a much more abundant clone one base away, this may be a read error. The V call is TRBV7-8, the J call TRBJ2-7; D call uncertain. Germline V gives CDR1 SGHVS, CDR2 FQNEAQ. The CDR3 runs to 14 residues. DNA for the CDR3: TGTGCCAGCAGCTTAGAGCTGGCATCCTACGAGCAGTGCTTC. This gives the protein CASSLELASYEQCF.

About this clonotype: At one end, the junction sequence differs from germline, possibly due to a read error. This chain's CDR3 is CASSLDKEIDMQYF. Written as DNA, the CDR3 is TGTGCCAGCAGCTTAGACAAGGAGATCGATATGCAGTATTTT. The chain recombines TRBV11-2 with TRBJ2-3; D ambiguous. Germline CDR1 reads SGHAT; CDR2 reads FQNNGV. This CDR3 is built from 14 residues.

A remark on this clonotype: An end of the junction differs from the germline gene, which may be a read error. This rearrangement joins TRBV29-1 to TRBJ2-1; 7 bases align to TRBD2. Per the germline V gene, CDR1 is SQVTM and CDR2 is ANQGSEA. CDR3 length: 12 residues. CDR3 DNA: TGCAGCTCCCTAAGGGACTATAATGAGCAGCTCTTC. Amino acid sequence: CSSLRDYNEQLF.

Concerning this clonotype: One end of the junction fails to match germline, which may point to a read error. The chain employs TRBV14 and TRBJ2-7; D is possibly TRBD2 (6 bases). Germline CDR1 reads SGHDN; CDR2 reads FVKESK. The CDR3 has 17 residues. CDR3 amino acids: CASNQESAETRSYEQYF. As DNA, the CDR3 is TGTGCCAGCAACCAAGAGTCGGCGGAGACTAGGTCCTACGAACAGTACTTC.

This clonotype was counted a few times. One base away lies a much larger clone, so this may be a sequencing read error. V is TRBV25-1 and J is TRBJ1-1; D possibly corresponds to TRBD1 (5 bases). The CDR3 extends over 14 amino acids. CDR1 MGHDK and CDR2 SYGVNS come from the germline V gene. Trimming removed 4 bases from V and 3 bases from J, with 12 bases in between. CDR3 in amino acids: CASSGGRRHTEAFF. CDR3 sequence (DNA): TGTGCCAGCAGTGGGGGCAGGAGGCACACTGAAGCTTTCTTT.